A single sample gave rise to the 7 T cell receptor beta chains below, sequenced in a study of T-cell reconstitution after alpha-beta-depleted transplantation in children. Unique molecular identifiers were built into the TCRbeta library. One entry per CDR3 protein results from TCRdb running MiXCR on the PCR reads. The top ten clones hold around 15% of a sample with about 460,000 distinct CDR3 sequences, about an eighth of them seen once. Sequencing used PBMCs, mostly from graft donor cells, obtained 180 days after TCRalphabeta/CD19-depleted stem cell transplant. Receptor source: a female patient aged 2-10 years who had a stem cell transplant for aplastic anemia, so the T cells may come from the graft donor.

This clonotype has a handful of counts. The chain uses TRBV12-3 or TRBV12-4 and TRBJ2-5, with a possible D match to TRBD2 (8 bases). CDR3 length: 13 amino acids. V lost 7 bases, J lost 9 bases, and 18 bases lay in between. As DNA, the CDR3 is TGTGCCAGCACCCCCGGGACAGCGGGGGCCCAGTACTTC. Encoded protein: CASTPGTAGAQYF.

There are a few counts of this clonotype. This chain links TRBV5-5 with TRBJ2-2; 7 bases align to TRBD1. CDR3 size: 13 residues. J gave up 2 bases and V 7 bases, and 2 bases lay outside the gene matches. The germline gives CDR1 SGHKS, CDR2 YYEKEE (reference sequence). This CDR3 reads CASGQANTGELFF. For the CDR3, the DNA is TGTGCCAGCGGACAGGCAAACACCGGGGAGCTGTTTTTT.

The sample holds a few counts of this clonotype. The chain uses TRBV30 and TRBJ2-5; TRBD2 aligns across 11 bases. The CDR3 length is 15 residues. CDR1 and CDR2 (germline): GTSNPN, SVGIG (reference sequence). The V and J ends lost 1 base and 1 base, in that order; junction bases with no gene match: 2. CDR3 residues: CAWSGTSGSQETQYF. Written as DNA, the CDR3 is TGTGCCTGGAGTGGGACTAGCGGGTCCCAAGAGACCCAGTACTTC.

This chain joins TRBV7-8 and TRBJ2-3; 9 bases align to TRBD2. The CDR3 totals 18 residues. Germline V gene sequence: CDR1 SGHVS, CDR2 FQNEAQ. V shed 0 bases and J 3 bases; nucleotides not matched to a gene: 10. The CDR3 bases are TGTGCCAGCAGCTTAGCGAGGTTGGCGGGAGGGTGGACAGATACGCAGTATTTT. It is translated as CASSLARLAGGWTDTQYF.

This clonotype appeared a few times. CDR3 in DNA: TGTGCCAGCAGCTTAGGCCCGTGGGGGAACACTGAAGCTTTCTTT. Translating it yields CASSLGPWGNTEAFF. The V and J genes are TRBV7-9 and TRBJ1-1; D is uncertain. The CDR3 loop spans 15 amino acids. The germline V gene has CDR1 SEHNR and CDR2 FQNEAQ (reference sequence). V gave up 1 base and J gave up 1 base, with 10 bases separating them.

This clonotype is a singleton in its sample. The rearrangement uses TRBV28 and TRBJ2-7; no firm D call. Germline V gene lookup returns CDR1 MDHEN and CDR2 SYDVKM. The CDR3 is made up of 17 amino acids. V was shortened by 7 bases and J by 0 bases, with 22 bases between the two germline ends. For the CDR3, the DNA is TGTGCCAGCACCTCGTTCGATTCTCCTAGGAGCTCCTACGAGCAGTACTTC. Encoded protein: CASTSFDSPRSSYEQYF.

The rearrangement joins TRBV4-1 to TRBJ2-5; 14 nucleotides align to TRBD2. The CDR3 runs to 17 residues. The germline CDR1 and CDR2 sequences are MGHRA and YSYEKL. J gave up 2 bases and V 8 bases, and 10 bases lay outside the gene matches. CDR3 sequence (DNA): TGCGCCAGCGTCGGGACTAGCGGGAGTGAGGGGCAAGAGACCCAGTACTTC. Translated: CASVGTSGSEGQETQYF.